One and the same sample provided the 16 T cell receptor beta chains below, sequenced in a study of blood T cell repertoires in COVID-19. Generated by immunoSEQ multiplex PCR, the TCRdb table keeps only in-frame clones and is missing some. The data hold approximately 240,000 clones, with approximately 79% observed a single time. Sequenced sample: peripheral blood. These receptors came from a woman older than 75 with active or convalescent COVID-19.

The chain is built from TRBV5-1 and TRBJ1-3, with D unresolved. CDR1 is SGHRS and CDR2 is YFSETQ in the germline V gene. The CDR3 is made up of 14 amino acids. V lost 4 bases and J lost 0, with 8 bases in between. CDR3 amino acids: CASSREFSGNTIYF. The CDR3 nucleotides are TGCGCCAGCAGCCGGGAATTCTCTGGAAACACCATATATTTT. The full variable domain, its missing parts supplied by reference TRBV5-1 and TRBJ1-3, is KAGVTQTPRYLIKTRGQQVTLSCSPISGHRSVSWYQQTPGQGLQFLFEYFSETQRNKGNFPGRFSGRQFSNSRSEMNVSTLELGDSALYLCASSREFSGNTIYFGEGSWLTVV.

This clone was picked up one time. The chain is built from TRBV6-6 and TRBJ1-3, with TRBD1 identical over 7 bases. Per the germline V gene, CDR1 is MNHNY and CDR2 is SVGAGI (reference sequence). The CDR3 length is 14 residues. After removal of 8 bases from V and 0 bases from J, the junction contained 4 bases not matched to a gene. The CDR3 reads CASGDSHSGNTIYF. The CDR3 region has the DNA TGTGCCAGCGGGGACAGCCACTCTGGAAACACCATATATTTT.

CDR3 DNA: TGTGCCAGCAGCATGGGACAGGAGAACTCACCCCTCCACTTT. Its protein is CASSMGQENSPLHF. This chain connects TRBV5-6 to TRBJ1-6, with TRBD1 identical over 8 bases. Per germline, CDR1 SGHDT and CDR2 YYEEEE. This CDR3 spans 14 amino acids. J was trimmed by 10 bases and V by 4 bases; bases with no gene match: 7.

J is TRBJ1-4 and V is TRBV5-4; 8 bases match TRBD1. CDR3 size: 15 residues. The trim removed 3 bases at V and 1 base at J, leaving 2 bases unmatched. Germline V CDR1 and CDR2: SGHNT, YYREEE (reference sequence). CDR3 sequence reads: CASSSTGGTNEKLFF. The CDR3 DNA sequence: TGTGCCAGCAGCTCCACAGGGGGAACTAATGAAAAACTGTTTTTT.

The chain combines TRBV28 with TRBJ1-2; D is unclear. Germline lookup yields CDR1 MDHEN and CDR2 SYDVKM. This CDR3 is built from 13 residues. V gave up 2 bases and J gave up 9 bases, with 13 bases separating them. The CDR3, as DNA: TGTGCCAGCAGTTTAGTCCGGGCGGGGAGCTACACCTTC. Translated: CASSLVRAGSYTF.

The chain links TRBV24-1 to TRBJ1-5; 8 nucleotides agree with TRBD1. Losses at the gene ends were 5 bases for V and 11 bases for J; bases not matched to a gene: 10. The CDR3 is 14 residues long. Germline CDR1 reads KGHDR; CDR2 reads SFDVKD. CDR3 protein: CATSAGQEVSAQHF. The CDR3 DNA is TGTGCCACCAGTGCGGGACAGGAGGTCTCGGCCCAGCATTTT.

The chain has TRBV7-9 and TRBJ2-5; a possible D gene is TRBD1 (6 bases). Trimming removed 0 bases from V and 5 bases from J, with 10 bases in between. The CDR3 runs 14 residues. CDR1 and CDR2 (germline): SEHNR, FQNEAQ (reference sequence). This chain's CDR3 is CASSLAQGRETQYF. Written as DNA, the CDR3 is TGTGCCAGCAGCTTAGCGCAGGGGCGGGAGACCCAGTACTTC.

This clone appeared a single time. This chain joins TRBV3-1 (or the pseudogene TRBV3-2) and TRBJ1-5, with a weak D call TRBD1 (5 bases). Trimming took 0 bases from V and 9 from J, leaving 18 bases between them. The germline CDR1 and CDR2 sequences are LGHDT and YNNKEL (reference sequence). This CDR3 spans 16 amino acids. The CDR3 nucleotides read TGTGCCAGCAGCCAAGATTTGCCAGGGTTGAGTGGGCCCCAGCATTTT. Translated, it gives CASSQDLPGLSGPQHF.

The chain links TRBV2 to TRBJ2-5; 8 bases line up with TRBD1. V shed 6 bases, J shed 4 bases, and the junction held 7 bases outside the gene matches. The CDR3 runs 14 residues. Germline V lookup: CDR1 SNHLY, CDR2 FYNNEI. CDR3 DNA sequence: TGTGCCAGCAGCCGTAGGACAGGGCGAGAGACCCAGTACTTC. Amino acids: CASSRRTGRETQYF.

The chain employs TRBV10-3 and TRBJ2-1; D perhaps matches TRBD2 (6 bases). This CDR3 spans 13 amino acids. Germline V gene sequence: CDR1 ENHRY, CDR2 SYGVKD. Trimming took off 0 bases at V and 12 bases at J, with 12 bases between the two ends. CDR3 sequence reads: CAISESGGDRQFF. The CDR3 DNA sequence: TGTGCCATCAGTGAGTCCGGAGGGGATAGGCAGTTCTTC.

The table lists this clone with a few counts. The J gene is TRBJ2-5, the V gene TRBV6-5; TRBD2 aligns across 8 bases. This CDR3 is 15 amino acids long. From germline, CDR1 is MNHEY and CDR2 SVGAGI. V shed 2 bases, J shed 4 bases, and the junction held 6 bases outside the gene matches. CDR3 amino acids: CASSYKIGTRETQYF. CDR3 bases: TGTGCCAGCAGTTACAAGATCGGGACTAGAGAGACCCAGTACTTC.

The rearrangement uses TRBV6-5 and TRBJ1-4; D gene uncertain. This CDR3 contains 15 residues. CDR1 and CDR2 (germline): MNHEY, SVGAGI. Trimming removed 4 bases at V and 8 bases at J, with 17 bases between. The chain's CDR3 is CASSSGRGSREKLFF. The CDR3 coding sequence is TGTGCCAGCAGTTCCGGACGGGGATCGCGCGAAAAACTGTTTTTT.

The chain links TRBV5-1 to TRBJ2-1; 8 bases agree with TRBD1. The trim removed 6 bases at V and 5 bases at J, leaving 7 bases unmatched. Germline CDR1 and CDR2: SGHRS and YFSETQ. This CDR3 comprises 14 residues. The CDR3 reads CASTRTGNHNEQFF. For the CDR3, the DNA is TGCGCCAGCACCCGGACAGGGAACCACAATGAGCAGTTCTTC.

This clone has just one count. This chain uses TRBV3-1 (or the pseudogene TRBV3-2) with TRBJ1-3, with D unclear. V lost 0 bases, J lost 3 bases, and 15 bases lay in between. The germline CDR1 and CDR2 sequences are LGHDT and YNNKEL (reference sequence). The CDR3 extends over 17 amino acids. CDR3 DNA: TGTGCCAGCAGCCAAGATCTGGGGAGAGGCTTTGGAAACACCATATATTTT. Amino acids: CASSQDLGRGFGNTIYF.

The chain couples TRBV19 to TRBJ2-4; D may be TRBD2 (6 bases). CDR3 length: 13 amino acids. The V and J ends lost 8 bases and 6 bases respectively, with 14 bases between them. From germline, CDR1 is LNHDA and CDR2 SQIVND (reference sequence). CDR3 in amino acids: CASATSTLNIQYF. The CDR3 DNA reads as TGTGCCAGTGCTACTAGCACTTTAAACATTCAGTACTTC.

V gene TRBV3-1 (or the pseudogene TRBV3-2) combines with J gene TRBJ2-2, with a possible D match to TRBD2 (6 bases). V gave up 1 base and J gave up 2 bases, with 11 bases separating them. From germline, CDR1 is LGHDT and CDR2 YNNKEL (reference sequence). This CDR3 has 16 amino acids. CDR3 nucleotides: TGTGCCAGCAGCCAAGGGGCGGGAATAAACACCGGGGAGCTGTTTTTT. Translating it yields CASSQGAGINTGELFF.